This T cell receptor (beta chain) was identified in a study of blood T cell repertoires in COVID-19. The overall study: Acute-phase and convalescent COVID-19 samples originated in the United States, Italy and Spain.

Germline lookup yields CDR1 DFQATT and CDR2 SNEGSKA (reference sequence). V lost 6 bases and J 1 base, leaving 6 bases between the germline ends. CDR3 length: 11 amino acids. Original handling: Counts of nucleated cells, estimated from reference gene primer amplification, were obtained. The repertoire was sequenced with immunoSEQ multiplex PCR; TCRdb's copy has only in-frame clones and lacks some. The DNA was the basis for D and trimming; V, J and clone size are from that table. The data contain more than 150,000 clones, about 75% of them singletons. Source material: peripheral blood. V is TRBV20-1 and J is TRBJ1-2; D is unclear. The clonotype originates from a woman in her seventies with acute or convalescent COVID-19. The CDR3 spells CSALINYGYTF. As DNA, the CDR3 is TGCAGTGCACTCATTAACTATGGCTACACCTTC.